This TCR beta chain was identified in a study of blood T cell repertoires in COVID-19. As for the study in general: COVID-19 samples from acute and convalescent phases originated in the United States, Italy and Spain. From T cells, B-cell-depleted T cells, or PBMCs came the material, which was cDNA or gDNA.

Losses at the gene ends were 1 base for V and 5 bases for J; bases not matched to a gene: 2. The germline V gene encodes CDR1 SQVTM and CDR2 ANQGSEA. The CDR3 is made up of 15 amino acids. What the recovered Cohort 3 donors had was two negative PCRs, clearance, or symptom resolution. Data came from immunoSEQ multiplex PCR; TCRdb stores just in-frame clones and leaves some out. The sample records over 200,000 clones, about four fifths being singletons. This receptor was taken from a man in his 60s who had recovered from COVID-19. This sequence joins TRBV29-1 and TRBJ2-5; 15 bases are a match to TRBD2. Source material: PBMCs or T cells enriched from blood (not recorded which). The CDR3 reads CSVEGTSGGAETQYF. CDR3 in DNA: TGCAGCGTTGAAGGGACTAGCGGGGGGGCGGAGACCCAGTACTTC.